A selection of T cell receptor beta chains follows, all from one sample in a study of T cells in Graves' hyperthyroidism and ophthalmopathy. TCRdb reprocessed the multiplex PCR reads with MiXCR, giving one entry per CDR3 protein. The data contain approximately 400,000 distinct CDR3 sequences, more than 11% of them seen just once; the ten biggest clones take up 11%. Sequences were obtained from blood. These receptors all stem from a woman aged 55 to 70 with Graves' hyperthyroidism. Both conserved end residues are part of each CDR3. The D gene is left open where the match is weak. Clone size is shown for a subset of rows, as once, few, many or a class of expanded clone.

size | D | J | V | CDR3 | DNA
many | NA | TRBJ1-1 | TRBV11-2 | CASSLDLFGHSNTEAFF | TGTGCCAGCAGCTTAGATCTTTTCGGGCACTCGAACACTGAAGCTTTCTTT
many | TRBD2 | TRBJ2-5 | TRBV12-3/TRBV12-4 | CASSLPRWGLAGETQYF | TGTGCCAGCAGTCTCCCTAGGTGGGGACTAGCGGGAGAGACCCAGTACTTC
many | TRBD1 | TRBJ1-2 | TRBV2 | CASSESGQGVYGYTF | TGTGCCAGCAGCGAGTCGGGACAGGGCGTCTATGGCTACACCTTC
many | NA | TRBJ2-3 | TRBV30 | CAWSSDVGEGTDTQYF | TGTGCCTGGTCGAGCGATGTGGGAGAGGGGACAGATACGCAGTATTTT
many | NA | TRBJ1-3 | TRBV6-2/TRBV6-3 | CASSYGPEAGNTIYF | TGTGCCAGCAGTTACGGTCCAGAAGCTGGAAACACCATATATTTT
many | NA | TRBJ2-7 | TRBV7-2 | CASSLEEYSEQYF | TGTGCCAGCAGCTTAGAGGAGTACTCCGAGCAGTACTTC
many | NA | TRBJ2-5 | TRBV3-1 | CASSQGGAGAQETQYF | TGTGCCAGCAGCCAAGGAGGAGCGGGCGCCCAAGAGACCCAGTACTTC
few | TRBD1 | TRBJ1-1 | TRBV5-8 | CASSGTGGAGTEAFF | TGTGCCAGCAGCGGGACAGGGGGCGCAGGGACTGAAGCTTTCTTT
few | NA | TRBJ1-2 | TRBV15 | CATSARFSYGYTF | TGTGCCACCAGTGCCCGCTTCTCCTATGGCTACACCTTC
few | NA | TRBJ2-3 | TRBV3-1 | CASSPGKSWSTDTQYF | TGTGCCAGCAGCCCAGGGAAGAGTTGGAGCACAGATACGCAGTATTTT
NA | TRBD2 | TRBJ2-1 | TRBV7-2 | CASSLGAGGVYNEQFF | TGTGCCAGCAGCTTAGGAGCGGGAGGGGTATACAATGAGCAGTTCTTC
many | TRBD2 | TRBJ2-7 | TRBV12-3/TRBV12-4 | CASSQVGLAHHEQYF | TGTGCCAGCAGCCAAGTGGGACTAGCCCATCACGAGCAGTACTTC
NA | TRBD2 | TRBJ2-2 | TRBV19 | CASRILAGVTGELFF | TGTGCCAGTAGGATACTAGCGGGGGTCACCGGGGAGCTGTTTTTT
few | TRBD2 | TRBJ2-7 | TRBV5-1 | CASSSTSGAPYHEQYF | TGCGCCAGCAGCTCGACTAGCGGGGCTCCCTACCACGAGCAGTACTTC
NA | NA | TRBJ1-6 | TRBV2 | CASEGYNSPLHF | TGTGCCAGCGAGGGCTATAATTCACCCCTCCACTTT
many | TRBD1 | TRBJ1-4 | TRBV2 | CASRILQGGGEKLFF | TGTGCCAGCAGGATACTACAGGGGGGAGGAGAAAAACTGTTTTTT
many | NA | TRBJ2-7 | TRBV11-2 | CASSLAGFYEQYF | TGTGCCAGCAGCTTAGCGGGCTTCTACGAGCAGTACTTC
many | NA | TRBJ1-1 | TRBV27 | CASSLPRGNTEAFF | TGTGCCAGCAGTTTACCGCGGGGGAACACTGAAGCTTTCTTT
many | TRBD1 | TRBJ2-2 | TRBV11-2 | CASSLRFDGDRANTGELFF | TGTGCCAGCAGCTTACGCTTCGATGGGGACAGGGCGAACACCGGGGAGCTGTTTTTT
NA | TRBD2 | TRBJ2-1 | TRBV10-3 | CAISEGASGNNEQFF | TGTGCCATCAGTGAAGGGGCTAGCGGTAACAATGAGCAGTTCTTC
many | NA | TRBJ2-2 | TRBV7-9 | CASSEAGSTGELFF | TGTGCCAGCAGCGAGGCAGGAAGCACCGGGGAGCTGTTTTTT
NA | NA | TRBJ2-7 | TRBV28 | CASYRAREQYF | TGTGCCAGCTATAGGGCCCGGGAGCAGTACTTC
NA | NA | TRBJ2-7 | TRBV11-2 | CASSFAITHEQYF | TGTGCCAGCAGCTTCGCGATAACTCACGAGCAGTACTTC
NA | TRBD1 | TRBJ1-5 | TRBV12-3/TRBV12-4 | CASSLGGTDSNQPQHF | TGTGCCAGCAGTTTAGGGGGGACAGATAGCAATCAGCCCCAGCATTTT
many | TRBD2 | TRBJ2-3 | TRBV18 | CASSPSGRAGTDTQYF | TGTGCCAGCTCACCGTCCGGGAGGGCCGGCACAGATACGCAGTATTTT
NA | NA | TRBJ2-5 | TRBV7-9 | CASSSEVGKETQYF | TGTGCCAGCAGCTCCGAAGTGGGGAAAGAGACCCAGTACTTC
few | NA | TRBJ2-7 | TRBV5-1 | CASSSPPQGPSSYEQYF | TGCGCCAGCAGCTCACCCCCCCAGGGGCCGAGCTCCTACGAGCAGTACTTC
NA | TRBD1 | TRBJ1-1 | TRBV3-1 | CASGDRGRLTVGAFF | TGTGCCAGCGGGGACAGGGGGCGTCTGACAGTGGGAGCTTTCTTT
few | TRBD1 | TRBJ2-5 | TRBV14 | CASSPPRTGPQETQYF | TGTGCCAGCAGCCCTCCCCGGACAGGGCCTCAAGAGACCCAGTACTTC
many | NA | TRBJ2-7 | TRBV7-9 | CASSTRTYEQYF | TGTGCCAGCAGCACCAGGACCTACGAGCAGTACTTC
many | NA | TRBJ2-1 | TRBV6-1 | CASSEAEYNEQFF | TGTGCCAGCAGTGAAGCGGAGTACAATGAGCAGTTCTTC
many | TRBD2 | TRBJ2-1 | TRBV28 | CASTHRPSGSYNEQFF | TGTGCCAGCACCCATAGGCCTAGCGGGAGTTACAATGAGCAGTTCTTC
many | TRBD2 | TRBJ2-1 | TRBV20-1 | CSARLASGYNEQFF | TGCAGTGCTAGACTAGCTAGCGGCTACAATGAGCAGTTCTTC
many | NA | TRBJ2-1 | TRBV6-5 | CASSYSGLAFNNEQFF | TGTGCCAGCAGTTACTCGGGCCTAGCGTTCAACAATGAGCAGTTCTTC
NA | NA | TRBJ1-6 | TRBV6-1 | CASTESLFRGRNSPLHF | TGTGCCAGCACCGAATCTCTGTTCAGGGGACGTAATTCACCCCTCCACTTT
many | NA | TRBJ2-1 | TRBV20-1 | CSAPWGSSYNEQFF | TGCAGTGCTCCATGGGGTAGCTCCTACAATGAGCAGTTCTTC
many | TRBD1 | TRBJ1-5 | TRBV18 | CASSPGTGARNQPQHF | TGTGCCAGCTCACCCGGGACAGGGGCCCGCAATCAGCCCCAGCATTTT
NA | NA | TRBJ1-4 | TRBV10-2 | CASSESGRLNEKLFF | TGCGCCAGCAGTGAGTCCGGACGGCTGAATGAAAAACTGTTTTTT
few | NA | TRBJ2-3 | TRBV27 | CATRMGSGPDTQYF | TGTGCCACCAGGATGGGGTCGGGCCCAGATACGCAGTATTTT
many | NA | TRBJ1-1 | TRBV5-5 | CASSLVRDLNTEAFF | TGTGCCAGCAGCTTAGTACGGGACTTGAACACTGAAGCTTTCTTT
few | TRBD2 | TRBJ2-2 | TRBV30 | CAWRSGRAITGELFF | TGTGCCTGGAGGAGCGGGAGGGCGATAACCGGGGAGCTGTTTTTT
NA | NA | TRBJ1-4 | TRBV4-1 | CASSQDRGTYNEKLFF | TGCGCCAGCAGCCAAGATAGGGGGACCTATAATGAAAAACTGTTTTTT
few | TRBD2 | TRBJ2-1 | TRBV5-4 | CASSRGGGLAGDRDEQFF | TGTGCCAGCAGCCGGGGGGGGGGACTAGCGGGAGACCGCGATGAGCAGTTCTTC
few | NA | TRBJ2-2 | TRBV13 | CASLLWGSGELFF | TGTGCCAGCCTCCTTTGGGGTTCCGGGGAGCTGTTTTTT
many | TRBD2 | TRBJ2-3 | TRBV27 | CASTPWGGRSDDTQYF | TGTGCCAGCACTCCCTGGGGGGGACGGAGCGATGATACGCAGTATTTT
many | TRBD2 | TRBJ2-1 | TRBV5-1 | CASRHTSGRDNEQFF | TGCGCCAGCAGGCACACTAGCGGGAGGGACAATGAGCAGTTCTTC
many | NA | TRBJ2-2 | TRBV20-1 | CSARWMNTGELFF | TGCAGTGCTAGATGGATGAACACCGGGGAGCTGTTTTTT
many | TRBD1 | TRBJ2-7 | TRBV30 | CATEHRGAFYEQYF | TGTGCCACTGAACACAGGGGTGCTTTCTACGAGCAGTACTTC
few | NA | TRBJ2-1 | TRBV29-1 | CSVGGIIYNEQFF | TGCAGCGTAGGCGGGATCATATACAATGAGCAGTTCTTC
NA | NA | TRBJ1-3 | TRBV5-5 | CASSLYMGLNSGNTIYF | TGTGCCAGCAGCTTGTACATGGGACTGAACTCTGGAAACACCATATATTTT
NA | NA | TRBJ2-7 | TRBV11-2 | CASSYRDSGYEQYF | TGTGCCAGCAGCTACAGGGATTCGGGGTACGAGCAGTACTTC
many | TRBD1 | TRBJ1-5 | TRBV5-1 | CASSPGTVDQPQHF | TGCGCCAGCAGCCCGGGGACAGTCGATCAGCCCCAGCATTTT
NA | TRBD2 | TRBJ2-3 | TRBV3-1 | CASSLRLAELTGTQYF | TGTGCCAGCAGCCTTAGACTAGCGGAACTAACGGGTACGCAGTATTTT
many | NA | TRBJ1-1 | TRBV20-1 | CSASGRMNTEAFF | TGCAGTGCTAGTGGACGGATGAACACTGAAGCTTTCTTT